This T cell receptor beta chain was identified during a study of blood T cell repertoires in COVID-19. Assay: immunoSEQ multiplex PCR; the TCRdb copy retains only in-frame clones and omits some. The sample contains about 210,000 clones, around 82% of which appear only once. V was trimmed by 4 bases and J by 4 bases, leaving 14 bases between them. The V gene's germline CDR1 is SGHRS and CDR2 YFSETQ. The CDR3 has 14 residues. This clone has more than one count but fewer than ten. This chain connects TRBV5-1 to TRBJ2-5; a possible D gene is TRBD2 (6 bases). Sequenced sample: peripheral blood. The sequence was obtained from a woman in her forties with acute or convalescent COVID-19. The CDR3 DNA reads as TGCGCCAGCAGCGGGCCCGGGGGAAGAGAGACCCAGTACTTC. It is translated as CASSGPGGRETQYF.